The sequence of this TCR beta chain was determined in a study of T cell responses to AZD1222 COVID-19 vaccine. This table comes from immunoSEQ multiplex PCR, and its TCRdb copy is limited to in-frame clones, with some not included. The table includes fewer than 130,000 clones, approximately 92% detected once. In this sample, this clone turned up once. V lost 4 bases, J lost 0 bases, and 9 bases stayed unmatched. From germline, CDR1 is MNHEY and CDR2 SMNVEV (reference sequence). There are 17 residues in the CDR3. J is TRBJ1-5 and V is TRBV27, with 7 bases fitting TRBD1. Material: peripheral blood, obtained on day 0 of AZD1222 vaccination. The sequence was obtained from an adult in good health. Here the CDR3 DNA reads TGTGCCAGCAGTTCCCGGATCAGGGGGGATAGCAATCAGCCCCAGCATTTT. It specifies CASSSRIRGDSNQPQHF.